This entry features one T cell receptor (beta chain) sequence. The CDR3 spans 14 residues. Trimming took off 6 bases at V and 5 bases at J, with 14 bases between the two ends. CDR1 is PRHDT and CDR2 is FYEKMQ in the germline V gene (reference sequence). The data derive from a study of blood T cell repertoires in COVID-19. Measured with immunoSEQ multiplex PCR; TCRdb has only the in-frame clones, and not every one. Of about 200,000 clones in the sample, roughly 87% were seen once. The sample was peripheral blood. The rearrangement joins TRBV13 to TRBJ2-1, with D perhaps matching TRBD2 (6 bases). The receptor comes from a woman aged 60-70 years with COVID-19, enrolled during active disease. This CDR3 reads CASRTGLHDNEQFF. In nucleotides, the CDR3 is TGTGCCAGCAGGACGGGACTCCACGACAATGAGCAGTTCTTC.